This T cell receptor (beta chain) comes out of a study of blood T cell repertoires in COVID-19. Study information: COVID-19 samples collected from the United States, Italy and Spain covered acute and convalescent phases.

Only in-frame clones appear in the TCRdb table, and some are missing; sequencing was by immunoSEQ multiplex PCR. The data contain 150,000 to 160,000 clones, 83% of them singletons. CDR1 and CDR2 from the germline V gene are SEHNR and FQNEAQ (reference sequence). This CDR3 comprises 12 residues. The V end lost 3 bases, the J end lost 9 bases, and 11 bases lay between the germline ends. The chain employs TRBV7-9 and TRBJ1-1; tentative D call: TRBD1 (5 bases). The sample taken for sequencing was peripheral blood. The sequence came from a woman between 55 and 75 years old with COVID-19, enrolled during active disease. The CDR3 is CASSFSQDKAFF. The CDR3 DNA is TGTGCCAGCAGCTTTTCACAGGACAAAGCTTTCTTT. Full variable domain (remainder filled in from reference TRBV7-9 and TRBJ1-1): DTGVSQNPRHKITKRGQNVTFRCDPISEHNRLYWYRQTLGQGPEFLTYFQNEAQLEKSRLLSDRFSAERPKGSFSTLEIQRTEQGDSAMYLCASSFSQDKAFFGQGTRLTVV.